This T cell receptor (beta chain) is drawn from a study of blood T cell repertoires in COVID-19 (dated by TCRdb to 2020 to 2021). About the study as a whole: Samples from collaborators originated in the United States, Italy and Spain and spanned both the acute and convalescent phases of COVID-19. Samples came from the ongoing ImmuneRACE study (first 160 participants) plus 1,254 subjects from 6 global collaborators. Deeply sampled blood TCRbeta repertoires from subjects exposed to, actively infected with, or recovered from COVID-19 were included in the dataset. Where available, HLA class I and class II types were obtained from metadata supplied by the sample provider rather than from assay-based typing. A de-identified subject ID, COVID-19 status, age in years and sex were almost always included in the sample metadata. The repertoires were released in a freely available public database intended as a resource for research on the immune response to SARS-CoV-2. The material from the prospective study consisted of cDNA or gDNA derived from T cells, B-cell-depleted T cells, or PBMCs. Summary of the overall study and its limitations: How much clinical and demographic metadata was included differed by source and by participant, and the metadata was provided uncurated.

In the prospective study, participants were about 18 to 95 years old, resided in 20 to 30 geographic areas of the United States, and were enrolled through a virtual design. In the prospective study, participants were assigned to cohorts based on the clinical history participants reported in a screening survey and a study questionnaire. In the prospective study, whole blood, serum and a nasopharyngeal or oropharyngeal swab were collected from each participant by mobile phlebotomists. Participants in the prospective study had the option to provide additional blood draws and questionnaires over a roughly 2-month period. Blood samples from the prospective study were shipped frozen or at room temperature prior to DNA extraction. TCRbeta CDR3 regions were amplified from genomic DNA using the immunoSEQ Assay, a bias-controlled multiplex PCR. Regarding the original processing steps: Nucleated cell counts per sample were estimated from amplification of reference gene primers within the assay. To quantify the absolute abundance of each unique TCRbeta CDR3 rearrangement, sequence reads were collapsed and filtered. For each sample, productive Simpson clonality was calculated as the square root of Simpson's diversity index over productive rearrangements. Here the immuneACCESS table is served through TCRdb, limited to in-frame sequences with V and J called. Missing clones are a known gap in these copies; in checked studies unresolved V genes cover under half, and the rest lacks a known reason. That table furnishes V, J and clone size, whereas the DNA furnished D and trimming. Counted in this sample were approximately 210,000 clones; about 91% of them appeared once. 14% to 15% of the sample belongs to the ten largest clones.

Points on this clone: Its antigen remains unidentified. Base-call qualities are not available, and no considerably larger clone is one nucleotide away.

The source material was PBMCs or T cells enriched from blood (not recorded which). This sequence originates from a woman aged 50 to 60 with acute COVID-19.

The CDR3 region has the sequence CASGRQGSEAFF. The bases read TGTGCCAGCGGAAGACAGGGGTCGGAAGCTTTCTTT. Recombination connected TRBV27 to TRBJ1-1; TRBD1 matches 8 bases in the middle. CDR1 and CDR2 were assigned from the germline V gene (reference sequence) as MNHEY and SMNVEV. The CDR3, cysteine through phenylalanine, is 12 amino acids long. Only the CDR3 region is kept as DNA, spanning 36 bases read in frame from base 1. For this chain, trimming is 8 bases at the V end and 8 bases at the J end, and the number of junction bases without a gene match is 7.